This T cell receptor (beta chain) was sequenced in a study of OX40 agonist ivuxolimab in advanced cancers. The protocol was immunoSEQ multiplex PCR, while the TCRdb copy is restricted to in-frame clones and leaves out a portion. The data show over 60,000 clones, approximately 90% seen once. This clone was picked up one time. Trimming removed 7 bases at V and 0 bases at J, with 15 bases between. The germline CDR1 and CDR2 sequences are MGHRA and YSYEKL. The CDR3 is 15 residues long. Here the sequenced sample was CD4+ or CD8+ T cells sorted from blood, taken in a trial of the OX40 agonist ivuxolimab. The rearrangement links TRBV4-1 to TRBJ1-2; D gene uncertain. The receptor's source is an adult with an advanced solid tumor such as melanoma, head and neck, liver or kidney cancer. The CDR3 DNA sequence: TGCGCCAGCACTCTCGACCGGGGAGCTAACTATGGCTACACCTTC. Its protein is CASTLDRGANYGYTF.